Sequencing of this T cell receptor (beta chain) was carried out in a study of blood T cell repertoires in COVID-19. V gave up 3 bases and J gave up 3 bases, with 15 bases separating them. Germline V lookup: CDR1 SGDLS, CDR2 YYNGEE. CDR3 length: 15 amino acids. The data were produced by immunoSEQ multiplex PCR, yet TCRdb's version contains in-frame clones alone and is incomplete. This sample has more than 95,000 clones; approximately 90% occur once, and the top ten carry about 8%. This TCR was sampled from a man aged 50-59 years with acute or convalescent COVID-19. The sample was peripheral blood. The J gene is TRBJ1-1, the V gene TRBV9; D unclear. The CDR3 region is CASSESPGGYTEAFF. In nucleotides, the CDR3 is TGTGCCAGCAGCGAGTCCCCGGGTGGGTACACTGAAGCTTTCTTT.